This TCR beta chain was recorded in a study of cytomegalovirus exposure and HLA in healthy donors. The PCR employed 60 Vbeta primers together with 13 Jbeta primers. The method was immunoSEQ multiplex PCR; TCRdb's version includes in-frame clones alone and lacks a portion of them. The repertoire holds about 250,000 clones, with around two thirds as singletons. The ends were cut back, 1 base at V and 0 bases at J, with 10 bases in the middle. CDR1 and CDR2 (germline): MGHRA, YSYEKL. The CDR3 consists of 16 residues. Donors in the study were healthy people who gave bone marrow. The chain combines TRBV4-1 with TRBJ1-5; D perhaps matches TRBD1 (6 bases). This receptor was taken from a female donor in good health and CMV-seronegative. The material sequenced was PBMCs. The CDR3 loop is CASSQVSGVSNQPQHF. For the CDR3, the DNA is TGCGCCAGCAGCCAAGTCTCAGGGGTTAGCAATCAGCCCCAGCATTTT.